This T cell receptor beta chain originates from a study of somatic mutations in cytotoxic T cells in rheumatoid arthritis. At the level of the study: Including V beta1+ cells that were sequenced for TCRB, some T-cell populations stained with V beta antibodies were flow-sorted at nearly 100% purity.

About this clone itself: The antigen is undetermined.

Method: immunoSEQ multiplex PCR; TCRdb's copy keeps in-frame clones and lacks some. The table has 15,000 to 20,000 clones, around 83% seen once; the top ten hold 28%. V dropped 2 bases and J dropped 0 bases, with 9 bases sitting between them. CDR3 length: 15 amino acids. Germline-derived CDR1 and CDR2 are MDHEN and SYDVKM. Findings of the study overall: Rheumatoid arthritis patients were compared with age-matched healthy controls, and their CD8+ T-cell clonality did not differ significantly. Per patient, the largest CD8+ clone was found to exceed 20% of CD8+ cells in about an eighth of the roughly 65 cases. For patients with rheumatoid arthritis, CD8+ clonality went up with age, while healthy controls showed no such change.

Sequencing was performed on CD8+ T cells sorted from blood. The chain links TRBV28 to TRBJ2-3; tentative D call: TRBD2 (6 bases). The sequence derives from an adult with rheumatoid arthritis. The CDR3 DNA reads TGTGCCAGCAGTTTAGGGGCGGGGAGCACAGATACGCAGTATTTT. This gives the protein CASSLGAGSTDTQYF.